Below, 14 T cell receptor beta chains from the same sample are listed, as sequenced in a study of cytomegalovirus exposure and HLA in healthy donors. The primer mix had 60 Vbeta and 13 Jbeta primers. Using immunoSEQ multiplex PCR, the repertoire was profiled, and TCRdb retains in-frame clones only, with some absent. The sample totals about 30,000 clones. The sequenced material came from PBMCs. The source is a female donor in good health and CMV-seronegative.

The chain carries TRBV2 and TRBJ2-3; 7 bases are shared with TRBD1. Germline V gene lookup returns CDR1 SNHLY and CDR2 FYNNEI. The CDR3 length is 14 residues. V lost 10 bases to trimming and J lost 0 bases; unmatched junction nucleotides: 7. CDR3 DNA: TGTGCCACCCGACAGGGAACTAGCACAGATACGCAGTATTTT. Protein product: CATRQGTSTDTQYF.

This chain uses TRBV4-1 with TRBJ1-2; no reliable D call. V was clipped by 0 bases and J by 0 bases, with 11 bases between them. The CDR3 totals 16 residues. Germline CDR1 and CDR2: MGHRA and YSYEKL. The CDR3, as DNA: TGCGCCAGCAGCCAAGATCCCACAATACCTAACTATGGCTACACCTTC. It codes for CASSQDPTIPNYGYTF.

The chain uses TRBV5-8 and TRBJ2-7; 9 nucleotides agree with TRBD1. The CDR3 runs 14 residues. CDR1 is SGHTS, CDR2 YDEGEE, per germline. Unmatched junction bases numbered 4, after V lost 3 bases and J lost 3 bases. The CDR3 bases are TGTGCCAGCAGCTCCGGGACAGGGCTCTACGAGCAGTACTTC. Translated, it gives CASSSGTGLYEQYF.

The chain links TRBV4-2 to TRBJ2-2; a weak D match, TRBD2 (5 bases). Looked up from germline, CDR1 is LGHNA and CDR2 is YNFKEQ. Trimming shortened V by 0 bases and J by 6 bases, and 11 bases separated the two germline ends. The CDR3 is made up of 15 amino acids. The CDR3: CASSQDRTRPGELFF. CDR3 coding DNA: TGTGCCAGCAGCCAAGATAGGACTCGCCCCGGGGAGCTGTTTTTT.

CDR3 nucleotides: TGTGCCAGCAGCGCATTAGGGGAGGGGCCGCACCAAGAGACCCAGTACTTC. This gives the protein CASSALGEGPHQETQYF. The chain uses TRBV7-9 and TRBJ2-5; 7 bases are a match to TRBD2. The CDR3 spans 17 residues. Trimming cost V 5 bases and J 0 bases; bases outside gene matches: 12. The germline gives CDR1 SEHNR, CDR2 FQNEAQ (reference sequence).

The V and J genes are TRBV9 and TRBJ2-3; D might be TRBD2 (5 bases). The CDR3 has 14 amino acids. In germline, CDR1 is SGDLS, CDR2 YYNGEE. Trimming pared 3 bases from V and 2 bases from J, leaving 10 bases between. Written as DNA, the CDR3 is TGTGCCAGCAGCGCCCTAGCCTCCACAGATACGCAGTATTTT. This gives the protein CASSALASTDTQYF.

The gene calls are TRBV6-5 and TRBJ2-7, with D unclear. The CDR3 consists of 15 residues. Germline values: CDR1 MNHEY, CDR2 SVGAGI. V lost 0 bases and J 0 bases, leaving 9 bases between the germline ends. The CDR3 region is CASSYSTSSSYEQYF. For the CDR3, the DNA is TGTGCCAGCAGTTACTCTACGTCGAGCTCCTACGAGCAGTACTTC.

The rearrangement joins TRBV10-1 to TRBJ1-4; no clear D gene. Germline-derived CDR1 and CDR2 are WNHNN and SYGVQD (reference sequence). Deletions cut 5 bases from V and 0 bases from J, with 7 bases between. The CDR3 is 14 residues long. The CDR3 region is CASSQEATNEKLFF. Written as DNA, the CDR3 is TGCGCCAGCAGTCAGGAAGCAACTAATGAAAAACTGTTTTTT.

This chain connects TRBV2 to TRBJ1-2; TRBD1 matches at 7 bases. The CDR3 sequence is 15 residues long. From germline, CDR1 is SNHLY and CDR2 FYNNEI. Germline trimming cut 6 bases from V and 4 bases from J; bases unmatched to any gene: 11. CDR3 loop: CASRTQGVFGYGYTF. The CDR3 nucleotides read TGTGCCAGCAGGACGCAGGGGGTGTTTGGCTATGGCTACACCTTC.

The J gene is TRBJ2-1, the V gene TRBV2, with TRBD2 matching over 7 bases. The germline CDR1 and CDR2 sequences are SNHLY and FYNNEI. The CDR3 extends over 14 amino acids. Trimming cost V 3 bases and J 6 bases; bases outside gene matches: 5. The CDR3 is CASSDSGTVNEQFF. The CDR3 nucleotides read TGTGCCAGCAGTGACAGCGGGACCGTCAATGAGCAGTTCTTC. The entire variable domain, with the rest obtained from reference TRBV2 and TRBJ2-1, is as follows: EPEVTQTPSHQVTQMGQEVILRCVPISNHLYFYWYRQILGQKVEFLVSFYNNEISEKSEIFDDQFSVERPDGSNFTLKIRSTKLEDSAMYFCASSDSGTVNEQFFGPGTRLTVL.

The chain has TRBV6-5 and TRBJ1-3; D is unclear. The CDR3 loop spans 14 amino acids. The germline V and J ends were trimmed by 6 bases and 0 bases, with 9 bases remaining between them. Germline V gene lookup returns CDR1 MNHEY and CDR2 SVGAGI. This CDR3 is CASRKDSSGNTIYF. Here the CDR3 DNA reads TGTGCCAGCAGGAAGGACTCCTCTGGAAACACCATATATTTT.

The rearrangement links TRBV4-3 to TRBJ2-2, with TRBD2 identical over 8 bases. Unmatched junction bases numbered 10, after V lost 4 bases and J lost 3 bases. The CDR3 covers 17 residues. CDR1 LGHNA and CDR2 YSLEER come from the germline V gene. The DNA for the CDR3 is TGCGCCAGCAGCCTGGCCCCCCTACTAGCGGACACCGGGGAGCTGTTTTTT. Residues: CASSLAPLLADTGELFF.

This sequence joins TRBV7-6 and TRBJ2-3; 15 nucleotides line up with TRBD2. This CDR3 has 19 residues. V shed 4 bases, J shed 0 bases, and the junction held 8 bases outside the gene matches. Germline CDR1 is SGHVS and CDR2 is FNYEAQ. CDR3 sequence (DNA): TGTGCCAGCAGCTCCCGGACTAGCGGGGGGGGGAGGAGCACAGATACGCAGTATTTT. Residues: CASSSRTSGGGRSTDTQYF.

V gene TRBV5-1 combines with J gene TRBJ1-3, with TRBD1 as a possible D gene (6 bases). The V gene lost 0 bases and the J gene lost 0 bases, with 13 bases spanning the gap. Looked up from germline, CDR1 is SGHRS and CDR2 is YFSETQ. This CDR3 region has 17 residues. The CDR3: CASSLGSQGGSGNTIYF. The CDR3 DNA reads TGCGCCAGCAGCTTGGGATCACAGGGCGGCTCTGGAAACACCATATATTTT. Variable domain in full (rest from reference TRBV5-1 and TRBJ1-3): KAGVTQTPRYLIKTRGQQVTLSCSPISGHRSVSWYQQTPGQGLQFLFEYFSETQRNKGNFPGRFSGRQFSNSRSEMNVSTLELGDSALYLCASSLGSQGGSGNTIYFGEGSWLTVV.